Listed below are T cell receptor beta chains from one sample, sequenced in a study of shared clonotypes between healthy human individuals. Produced via immunoSEQ multiplex PCR; TCRdb's table is partial and in-frame only. This sample has hundreds of thousands of clones, with less than 96% found just once. Sequencing was done on a sample of naive CD4+ T cells sorted from blood. The receptors were sampled from a woman younger than 45 in good health. The CDR3 runs from the conserved cysteine through the conserved F or W. Fields, in order: CDR3 protein, CDR3 DNA, D gene, clone size, V gene, J gene. The D gene is left open where the match is weak. Clone size appears in some rows only: once, few, many, or a class for an expanded clone.

CASSPAQGAGGYTF	TGTGCCAGCAGCCCCGCCCAGGGGGCAGGGGGCTACACCTTC	TRBD1	-	TRBV27	TRBJ1-2
CASSLSWTSELNEQFF	TGTGCCAGCTCACTATCCTGGACTAGCGAATTGAATGAGCAGTTCTTC	TRBD2	-	TRBV18	TRBJ2-1
CASSLRVAGRTKNIQYF	TGTGCCAGCAGCTTAAGGGTCGCAGGTCGGACCAAAAACATTCAGTACTTC	-	-	TRBV5-4	TRBJ2-4
CASSLVAGVEQFF	TGTGCCAGCAGCTTAGTAGCGGGGGTTGAGCAGTTCTTC	TRBD2	-	TRBV7-2	TRBJ2-1
CASSSTAYSNQPQHF	TGTGCCAGCAGCTCCACAGCCTATAGCAATCAGCCCCAGCATTTT	-	-	TRBV7-9	TRBJ1-5
CASQRGTSYEQYF	TGTGCCAGCCAGAGGGGGACGTCCTACGAGCAGTACTTC	-	-	TRBV27	TRBJ2-7
CASSYGTSGQETQYF	TGTGCCAGCAGCTACGGGACTAGCGGACAAGAGACCCAGTACTTC	TRBD2	-	TRBV9	TRBJ2-5
CASSLGGAGQPQHF	TGTGCCAGCAGCTTAGGGGGGGCAGGACAGCCCCAGCATTTT	-	-	TRBV11-1	TRBJ1-5
CASSQGRTDTQYF	TGTGCCAGCAGTCAGGGTCGCACAGATACGCAGTATTTT	-	once	TRBV6-5	TRBJ2-3
CASSSSGGRNTEAFF	TGTGCCAGCTCCTCCTCGGGGGGCAGAAACACTGAAGCTTTCTTT	-	-	TRBV18	TRBJ1-1
CASSLGSKGLETQYF	TGCGCCAGCAGCTTGGGTTCTAAGGGTTTGGAGACCCAGTACTTC	-	-	TRBV5-1	TRBJ2-5
CASSAGHQGEQYF	TGTGCCAGTAGCGCGGGACACCAGGGTGAGCAGTACTTC	-	-	TRBV19	TRBJ2-5
CASSLVPDGRPEKLFF	TGTGCCAGCAGTTTAGTACCGGACGGGCGGCCTGAAAAACTGTTTTTT	-	once	TRBV28	TRBJ1-4
CASSTSGGPYEQYF	TGTGCCAGCAGCACGTCAGGGGGTCCCTACGAGCAGTACTTC	TRBD1	once	TRBV28	TRBJ2-7
CASSPPGLGSDTQYF	TGTGCCAGCAGCCCACCGGGACTCGGGTCAGATACGCAGTATTTT	-	-	TRBV28	TRBJ2-3
CASSRTSQGIGETQYF	TGTGCCAGCAGTCGAACGTCTCAGGGAATCGGAGAGACCCAGTACTTC	-	-	TRBV7-2	TRBJ2-5
CASSLRWGTDTQYF	TGTGCCAGCTCCCTCCGTTGGGGCACAGATACGCAGTATTTT	-	-	TRBV18	TRBJ2-3
CASSLGEHSNQPQHF	TGTGCCAGCAGCCTAGGGGAACATAGCAATCAGCCCCAGCATTTT	-	once	TRBV7-9	TRBJ1-5
CASSVYWVTDTQYF	TGTGCCAGCAGCGTCTACTGGGTGACAGATACGCAGTATTTT	-	-	TRBV9	TRBJ2-3
CASSDTEGTEAFF	TGTGCCAGCAGTGACACGGAGGGCACTGAAGCTTTCTTT	-	few	TRBV6-4	TRBJ1-1
CASSLKSAGGTYNEQFF	TGTGCCAGCAGCTTAAAATCAGCGGGAGGGACATACAATGAGCAGTTCTTC	TRBD2	once	TRBV7-9	TRBJ2-1
CASSPRDFNNEQFF	TGCGCCAGCAGCCCCCGGGACTTCAACAATGAGCAGTTCTTC	-	-	TRBV4-1	TRBJ2-1
CASRARNEKLFF	TGTGCCAGCCGGGCACGTAATGAAAAACTGTTTTTT	-	-	TRBV28	TRBJ1-4
CASSDSSGTETQYF	TGTGCCAGCAGCGATTCCTCCGGGACCGAGACCCAGTACTTC	-	-	TRBV5-4	TRBJ2-5
CASSAGTGGEKLFF	TGTGCCAGCAGCGCCGGGACAGGGGGTGAAAAACTGTTTTTT	TRBD1	-	TRBV7-9	TRBJ1-4
CASSLSIGNTGELFF	TGTGCCAGCAGTTTATCGATAGGCAACACCGGGGAGCTGTTTTTT	-	-	TRBV27	TRBJ2-2
CASSFRDRVKEAYF	TGTGCCAGCAGCTTCCGGGACAGGGTTAAGGAGGCGTACTTC	TRBD1	-	TRBV5-4	TRBJ2-7
CASSLGRGNEKLFF	TGCGCCAGCAGCTTGGGCAGAGGTAATGAAAAACTGTTTTTT	-	-	TRBV5-1	TRBJ1-4
CASSPGLAGDYEQYF	TGTGCCAGCTCACCCGGACTAGCGGGAGATTACGAGCAGTACTTC	TRBD2	once	TRBV18	TRBJ2-7
CASSFLGGLVNYEQYF	TGTGCCAGCAGCTTTTTGGGGGGCCTGGTCAATTACGAGCAGTACTTC	-	-	TRBV5-5	TRBJ2-7
CASTPGTSGRSDEQYF	TGCGCCAGCACCCCCGGGACTAGCGGGAGATCCGACGAGCAGTACTTC	TRBD2	-	TRBV5-1	TRBJ2-7
CASKEARGDQPQHF	TGTGCCAGCAAAGAAGCCAGAGGGGATCAGCCCCAGCATTTT	-	-	TRBV13	TRBJ1-5
CASSIPGHGNTIYF	TGTGCCAGTAGTATCCCGGGACATGGAAACACCATATATTTT	-	-	TRBV19	TRBJ1-3
CASSATSGQAYEQYF	TGTGCCAGCAGCGCGACTAGCGGGCAAGCCTACGAGCAGTACTTC	TRBD2	-	TRBV7-2	TRBJ2-7
CASTQPQHF	TGTGCCAGCACTCAGCCCCAGCATTTT	-	-	TRBV6-1	TRBJ1-5
CASSLKGQRMGTQYF	TGTGCCAGCAGCTTAAAGGGACAGCGTATGGGGACCCAGTACTTC	TRBD1	-	TRBV7-3	TRBJ2-5
CASSQEHALGSEKLFF	TGCGCCAGCAGCCAAGAGCATGCCTTAGGGTCGGAAAAACTGTTTTTT	-	-	TRBV4-1	TRBJ1-4
CASSFPPDNEKLFF	TGTGCCAGCAGTTTCCCACCAGATAATGAAAAACTGTTTTTT	-	-	TRBV28	TRBJ1-4
CASSEPFAQSRANVLTF	TGCGCCAGCAGTGAGCCCTTCGCACAAAGTCGGGCCAACGTCCTGACTTTC	-	-	TRBV10-1	TRBJ2-6
CASSFGQSYNEQFF	TGTGCCAGCAGCTTTGGCCAGTCCTACAATGAGCAGTTCTTC	-	-	TRBV7-9	TRBJ2-1
CASSPPRGAEAFF	TGTGCCAGCAGTCCCCCCCGGGGGGCTGAAGCTTTCTTT	-	-	TRBV27	TRBJ1-1
CASSSQGPKNIQYF	TGTGCCAGCAGCTCTCAGGGGCCCAAAAACATTCAGTACTTC	-	once	TRBV28	TRBJ2-4